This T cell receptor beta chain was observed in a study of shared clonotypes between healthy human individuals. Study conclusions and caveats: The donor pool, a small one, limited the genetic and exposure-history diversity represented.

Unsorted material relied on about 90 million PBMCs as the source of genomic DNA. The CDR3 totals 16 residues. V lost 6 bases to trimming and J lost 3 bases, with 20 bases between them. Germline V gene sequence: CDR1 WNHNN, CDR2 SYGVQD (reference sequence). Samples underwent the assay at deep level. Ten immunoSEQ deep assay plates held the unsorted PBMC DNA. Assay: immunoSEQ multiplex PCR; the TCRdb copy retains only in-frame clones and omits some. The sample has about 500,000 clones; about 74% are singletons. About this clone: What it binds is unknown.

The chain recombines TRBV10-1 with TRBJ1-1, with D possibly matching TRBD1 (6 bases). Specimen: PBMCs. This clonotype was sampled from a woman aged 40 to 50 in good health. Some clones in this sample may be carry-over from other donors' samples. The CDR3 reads CASSKRTGRRDTEAFF. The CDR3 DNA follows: TGCGCCAGCAGCAAGAGAACAGGGAGGCGGGACACTGAAGCTTTCTTT.